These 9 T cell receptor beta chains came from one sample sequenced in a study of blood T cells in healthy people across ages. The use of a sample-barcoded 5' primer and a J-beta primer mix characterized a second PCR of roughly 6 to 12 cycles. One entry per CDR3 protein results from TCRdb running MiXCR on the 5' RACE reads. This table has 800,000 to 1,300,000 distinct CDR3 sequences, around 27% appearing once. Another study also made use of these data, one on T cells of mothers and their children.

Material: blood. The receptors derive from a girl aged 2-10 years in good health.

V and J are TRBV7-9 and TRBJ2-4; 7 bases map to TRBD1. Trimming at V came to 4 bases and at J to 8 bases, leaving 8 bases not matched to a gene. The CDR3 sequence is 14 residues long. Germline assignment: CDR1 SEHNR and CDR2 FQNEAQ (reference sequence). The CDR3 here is CASSSTGTVDIQYF. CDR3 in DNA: TGTGCCAGCAGCTCCACTGGGACAGTCGACATTCAGTACTTC.

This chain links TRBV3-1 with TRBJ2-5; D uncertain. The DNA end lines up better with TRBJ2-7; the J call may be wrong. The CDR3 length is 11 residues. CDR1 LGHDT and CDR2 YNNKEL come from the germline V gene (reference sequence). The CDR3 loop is CASSQVHEQYF. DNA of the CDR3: TGTGCCAGCAGCCAAGTCCACGAGCAGTACTTC.

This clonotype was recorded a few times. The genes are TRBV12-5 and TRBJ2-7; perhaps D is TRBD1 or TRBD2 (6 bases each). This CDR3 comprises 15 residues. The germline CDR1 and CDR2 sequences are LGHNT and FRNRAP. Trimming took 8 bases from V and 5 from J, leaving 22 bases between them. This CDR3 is CASQEGGASYDEQYF. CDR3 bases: TGTGCTAGTCAAGAGGGGGGCGCGAGTTACGACGAGCAGTACTTC.

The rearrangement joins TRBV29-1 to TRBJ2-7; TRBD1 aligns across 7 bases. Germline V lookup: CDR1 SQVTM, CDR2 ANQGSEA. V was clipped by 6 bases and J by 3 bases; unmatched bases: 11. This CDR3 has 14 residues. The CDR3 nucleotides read TGCAGCGTGGAAACAGACAGGGAAATCTACGAGCAGTACTTC. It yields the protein CSVETDREIYEQYF.

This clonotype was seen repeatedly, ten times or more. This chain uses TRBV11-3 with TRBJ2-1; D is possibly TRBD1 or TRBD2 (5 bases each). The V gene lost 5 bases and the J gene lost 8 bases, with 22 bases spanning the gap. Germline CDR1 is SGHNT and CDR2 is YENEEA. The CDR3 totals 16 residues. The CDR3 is CASSDNPGTGVDEQFF. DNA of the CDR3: TGTGCCAGCAGCGACAACCCAGGGACCGGAGTCGATGAGCAGTTCTTC.

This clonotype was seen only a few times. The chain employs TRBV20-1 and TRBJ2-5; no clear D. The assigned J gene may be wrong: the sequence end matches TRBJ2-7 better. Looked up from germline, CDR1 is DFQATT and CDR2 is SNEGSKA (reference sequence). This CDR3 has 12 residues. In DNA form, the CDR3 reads TGCAGTGCAGTCAACGGAGCTGCCGAGCAGTACTTC. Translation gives CSAVNGAAEQYF.

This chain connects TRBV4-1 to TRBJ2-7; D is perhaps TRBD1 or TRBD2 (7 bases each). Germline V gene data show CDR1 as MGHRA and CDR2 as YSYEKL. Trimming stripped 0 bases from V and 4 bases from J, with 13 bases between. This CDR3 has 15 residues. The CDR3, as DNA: TGCGCCAGCAGCCAAGAGTCCAGGGGGGGATACGAGCAGTACTTC. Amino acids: CASSQESRGGYEQYF.

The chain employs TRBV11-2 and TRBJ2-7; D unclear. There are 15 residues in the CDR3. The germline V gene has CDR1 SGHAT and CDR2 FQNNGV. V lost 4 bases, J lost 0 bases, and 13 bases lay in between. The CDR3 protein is CASSSGPQRSYEQYF. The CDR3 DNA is TGTGCCAGCAGCTCAGGCCCCCAGCGCTCCTACGAGCAGTACTTC.

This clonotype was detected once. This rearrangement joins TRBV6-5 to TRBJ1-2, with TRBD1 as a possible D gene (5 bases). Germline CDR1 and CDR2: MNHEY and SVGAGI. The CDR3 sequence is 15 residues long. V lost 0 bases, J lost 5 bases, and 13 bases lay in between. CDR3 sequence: CASSYSSSGPYGYTF. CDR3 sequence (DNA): TGTGCCAGCAGTTACTCGAGTTCAGGGCCTTATGGCTACACCTTC.